The 15 T cell receptor beta chains listed next were all sequenced from one sample in a study of blood T cell repertoires in COVID-19. This table comes from immunoSEQ multiplex PCR, and its TCRdb copy is limited to in-frame clones, with some not included. The table records about 200,000 clones, roughly 90% of them present only once. Sequencing was carried out using PBMCs or T cells enriched from blood (not recorded which). These receptors were obtained from a woman in her late teens or twenties who had recovered from COVID-19.

The CDR3 here is CASSRGLNYEQYF. CDR3 DNA: TGTGCCAGCAGCCGAGGGCTTAATTACGAGCAGTACTTC. This rearrangement joins TRBV28 to TRBJ2-7; possible D gene TRBD2, 5 bases. The germline V and J ends were trimmed by 6 bases and 4 bases, with 13 bases remaining between them. The CDR3 runs 13 residues. Germline V gene lookup returns CDR1 MDHEN and CDR2 SYDVKM.

Only one count was recorded for this clone. The chain has TRBV4-1 and TRBJ1-5; D unclear. Per germline, CDR1 MGHRA and CDR2 YSYEKL. V shed 7 bases and J shed 1 base, with 20 bases lying between them. The CDR3 runs to 17 residues. The CDR3 spells CASTPSPQGRSNQPQHF. CDR3 sequence (DNA): TGCGCCAGCACCCCCAGTCCACAAGGGAGGAGCAATCAGCCCCAGCATTTT.

The chain couples TRBV2 to TRBJ1-4; D remains ambiguous. Germline-derived CDR1 and CDR2 are SNHLY and FYNNEI. V was cut by 8 bases and J by 7 bases, with 17 bases left in between. The length of the CDR3 is 14 residues. CDR3 in DNA: TGTGCCAGCGCGCCGGGGAAGGAGGTTGAAAAACTGTTTTTT. Protein product: CASAPGKEVEKLFF.

The genes are TRBV13 and TRBJ1-5, with 7 nucleotides matching TRBD1. The length of the CDR3 is 16 residues. Germline V gene lookup returns CDR1 PRHDT and CDR2 FYEKMQ (reference sequence). V dropped 1 base and J dropped 1; count of bases not matched to a gene: 4. As DNA, the CDR3 is TGTGCCAGCAGCTTAGAAGGGGGCAGGAGCAATCAGCCCCAGCATTTT. The encoded protein is CASSLEGGRSNQPQHF.

This clone was detected only once. This chain joins TRBV4-1 and TRBJ1-2, with D possibly being TRBD1 (5 bases). Germline lookup yields CDR1 MGHRA and CDR2 YSYEKL. V shed 4 bases and J shed 6 bases, with 18 bases lying between them. This CDR3 spans 15 amino acids. The CDR3 is CASSPAPGQSDGYTF. The CDR3 DNA reads TGCGCCAGCAGCCCTGCTCCCGGACAATCCGATGGCTACACCTTC.

The chain uses TRBV10-1 and TRBJ2-1; 7 nucleotides agree with TRBD2. The CDR3 has 18 amino acids. J gave up 4 bases and V 0 bases, and 12 bases lay outside the gene matches. Germline values: CDR1 WNHNN, CDR2 SYGVQD (reference sequence). In nucleotides, the CDR3 is TGCGCCAGCAGTGAGTCGGGGTTCGGGAGGACCGTATACAATGAGCAGTTCTTC. This encodes CASSESGFGRTVYNEQFF.

The rearrangement joins TRBV3-1 (or the pseudogene TRBV3-2) to TRBJ1-2; 8 bases are a match to TRBD1. The CDR3 has 15 amino acids. J lost 1 base, V lost 5 bases, and 6 bases had no gene match. CDR1 LGHDT and CDR2 YNNKEL come from the germline V gene (reference sequence). CDR3 sequence reads: CASSDLTGVNYGYTF. Here the CDR3 DNA reads TGTGCCAGCAGCGACTTGACAGGGGTTAACTATGGCTACACCTTC.

J is TRBJ1-1 and V is TRBV9; a weak D match, TRBD1 (6 bases). CDR3 length: 14 amino acids. The V and J ends lost 3 bases and 1 base respectively, with 10 bases between them. The V gene's germline CDR1 is SGDLS and CDR2 YYNGEE. CDR3 protein: CASSGKTGNTEAFF. CDR3 coding DNA: TGTGCCAGCAGCGGGAAGACAGGGAACACTGAAGCTTTCTTT.

The V call is TRBV24-1, the J call TRBJ2-3, with D possibly TRBD1 on 5 matching bases. Trimming took 5 bases from V and 4 from J, leaving 9 bases between them. From germline, CDR1 is KGHDR and CDR2 SFDVKD. The CDR3 covers 13 residues. Here the CDR3 DNA reads TGTGCCACCAGTGCGACAGCCCCAGATACGCAGTATTTT. Encoded protein: CATSATAPDTQYF.

The gene calls are TRBV24-1 and TRBJ2-7; TRBD1 is a possible D gene (5 bases). This CDR3 has 13 amino acids. V lost 3 bases and J 6 bases, leaving 11 bases between the germline ends. The germline V gene has CDR1 KGHDR and CDR2 SFDVKD. The CDR3 spells CATSDTDISEQYF. In DNA, the CDR3 is TGTGCCACCAGTGATACGGACATCTCCGAGCAGTACTTC.

V usage is TRBV7-2 and J usage is TRBJ2-4, with 10 bases that match TRBD2. The germline V gene encodes CDR1 SGHTA and CDR2 FQGNSA. Trimming cost V 5 bases and J 6 bases; bases outside gene matches: 4. The CDR3 spans 14 residues. The CDR3 protein is CASSPRTSGNIQYF. The CDR3 DNA follows: TGTGCCAGCAGCCCAAGGACTAGCGGAAACATTCAGTACTTC.

The chain links TRBV28 to TRBJ1-2; 8 bases are a match to TRBD1. Germline trimming cut 5 bases from V and 7 bases from J; bases unmatched to any gene: 9. This CDR3 is 14 amino acids long. Germline V gives CDR1 MDHEN, CDR2 SYDVKM. The DNA for the CDR3 is TGTGCCAGCAGTCCCTGGACAGGGCGGGGTGGCTACACCTTC. It encodes CASSPWTGRGGYTF.

The V and J genes are TRBV28 and TRBJ1-1; D ambiguous. Per germline, CDR1 MDHEN and CDR2 SYDVKM. The ends were cut back, 6 bases at V and 11 bases at J, with 16 bases in the middle. The CDR3 consists of 12 residues. CDR3 residues: CASSPRGINAFF. Written as DNA, the CDR3 is TGTGCCAGCAGCCCTCGGGGAATTAATGCTTTCTTT.

The chain employs TRBV7-7 and TRBJ2-2, with TRBD1 identical over 7 bases. Trimming cost V 5 bases and J 2 bases; bases outside gene matches: 8. Germline CDR1 and CDR2: SSHAT and FNYEAQ (reference sequence). The length of the CDR3 is 16 residues. The CDR3 region has the DNA TGTGCCAGCAGCCCGACGGGACAGTCAAACACCGGGGAGCTGTTTTTT. It translates to CASSPTGQSNTGELFF.

The gene calls are TRBV28 and TRBJ2-5; 8 bases agree with TRBD2. V trimming: 8 bases; J trimming: 4 bases; junction bases outside the gene matches: 6. The CDR3 sequence is 13 residues long. The germline gives CDR1 MDHEN, CDR2 SYDVKM. The DNA for the CDR3 is TGTGCCAGCGACGGGGGGGCGGGAGAGACCCAGTACTTC. This sequence encodes CASDGGAGETQYF. Filled out from reference TRBV28 and TRBJ2-5, the complete variable domain reads DVKVTQSSRYLVKRTGEKVFLECVQDMDHENMFWYRQDPGLGLRLIYFSYDVKMKEKGDIPEGYSVSREKKERFSLILESASTNQTSMYLCASDGGAGETQYFGPGTRLLVL.